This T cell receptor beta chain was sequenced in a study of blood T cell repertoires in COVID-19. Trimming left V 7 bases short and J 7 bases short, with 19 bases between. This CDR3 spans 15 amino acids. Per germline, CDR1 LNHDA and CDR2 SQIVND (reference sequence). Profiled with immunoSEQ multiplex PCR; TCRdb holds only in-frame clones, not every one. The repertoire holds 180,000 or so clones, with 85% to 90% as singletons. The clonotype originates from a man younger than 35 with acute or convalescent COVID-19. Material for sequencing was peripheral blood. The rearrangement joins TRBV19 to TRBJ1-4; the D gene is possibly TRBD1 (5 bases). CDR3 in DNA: TGTGCCAGTACTAAAAGCCAGGGATATGGTGAAAAACTGTTTTTT. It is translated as CASTKSQGYGEKLFF.